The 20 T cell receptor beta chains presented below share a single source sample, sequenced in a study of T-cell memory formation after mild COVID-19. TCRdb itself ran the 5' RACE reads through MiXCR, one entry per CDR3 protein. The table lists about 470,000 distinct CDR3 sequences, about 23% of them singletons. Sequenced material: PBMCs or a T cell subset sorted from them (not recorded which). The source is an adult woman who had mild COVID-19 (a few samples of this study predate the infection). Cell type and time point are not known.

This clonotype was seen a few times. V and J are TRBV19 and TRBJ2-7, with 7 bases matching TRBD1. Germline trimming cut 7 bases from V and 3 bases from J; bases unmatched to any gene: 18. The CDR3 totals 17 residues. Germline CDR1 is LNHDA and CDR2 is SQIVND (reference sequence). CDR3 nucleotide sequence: TGTGCCAGTATTGTTGACAGGGCCGGGTCTTTTTTCTACGAGCAGTACTTC. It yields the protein CASIVDRAGSFFYEQYF.

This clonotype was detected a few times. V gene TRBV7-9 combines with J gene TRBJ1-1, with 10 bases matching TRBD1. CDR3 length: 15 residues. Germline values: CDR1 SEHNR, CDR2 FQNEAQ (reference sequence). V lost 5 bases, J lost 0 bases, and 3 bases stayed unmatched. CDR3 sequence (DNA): TGTGCCAGCAGCGCCGGGACAGGGGTGAACACTGAAGCTTTCTTT. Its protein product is CASSAGTGVNTEAFF.

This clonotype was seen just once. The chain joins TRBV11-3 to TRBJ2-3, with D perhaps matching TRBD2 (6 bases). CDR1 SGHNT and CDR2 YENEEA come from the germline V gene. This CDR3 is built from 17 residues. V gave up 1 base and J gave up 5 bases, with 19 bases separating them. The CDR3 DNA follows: TGTGCCAGCAGCTTAGGATTTAATCGGCAGGGAGGAGATACGCAGTATTTT. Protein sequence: CASSLGFNRQGGDTQYF.

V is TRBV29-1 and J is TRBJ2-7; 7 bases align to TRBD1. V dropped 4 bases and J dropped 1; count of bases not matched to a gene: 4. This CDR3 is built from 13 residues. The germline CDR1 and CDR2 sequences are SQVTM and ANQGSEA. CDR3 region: CSVVVRGSYEQYF. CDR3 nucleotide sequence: TGCAGCGTTGTCGTCAGGGGGTCCTACGAGCAGTACTTC.

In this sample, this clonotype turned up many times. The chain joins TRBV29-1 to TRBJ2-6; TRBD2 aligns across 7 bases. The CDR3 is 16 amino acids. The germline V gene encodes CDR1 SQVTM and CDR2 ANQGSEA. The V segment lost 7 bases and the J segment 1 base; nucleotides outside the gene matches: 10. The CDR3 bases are TGCAGCGCATCTAGCGGCGAAGTATCTGGGGCCAACGTCCTGACTTTC. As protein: CSASSGEVSGANVLTF.

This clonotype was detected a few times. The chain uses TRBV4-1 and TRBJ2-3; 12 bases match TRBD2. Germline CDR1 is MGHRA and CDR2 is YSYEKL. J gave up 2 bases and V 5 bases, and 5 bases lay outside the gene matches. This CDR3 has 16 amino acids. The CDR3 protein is CASSNGLAGYTDTQYF. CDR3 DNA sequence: TGCGCCAGCAGCAACGGACTAGCGGGGTACACAGATACGCAGTATTTT.

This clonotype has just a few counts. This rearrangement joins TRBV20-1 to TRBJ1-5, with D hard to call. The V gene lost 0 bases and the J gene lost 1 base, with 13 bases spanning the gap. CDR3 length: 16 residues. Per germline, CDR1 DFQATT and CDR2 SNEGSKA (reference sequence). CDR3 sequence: CSARDLEGASNQPQHF. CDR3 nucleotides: TGCAGTGCTAGAGATCTGGAGGGCGCGAGCAATCAGCCCCAGCATTTT.

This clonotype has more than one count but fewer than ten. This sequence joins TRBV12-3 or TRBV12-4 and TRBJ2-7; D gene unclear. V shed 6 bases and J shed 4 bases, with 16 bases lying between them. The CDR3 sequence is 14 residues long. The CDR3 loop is CASSLLDLQYEQYF. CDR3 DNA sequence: TGTGCCAGCAGCCTCCTTGACCTCCAGTACGAGCAGTACTTC.

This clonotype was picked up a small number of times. The CDR3 DNA reads TGTGCCAGCCGAAGTGGAATGGGGGCCGGTCTGAGCTCTGGGGCCAACGTCCTGACTTTC. Translation: CASRSGMGAGLSSGANVLTF. This chain connects TRBV5-4 to TRBJ2-6; perhaps TRBD1 as D (6 bases). Germline V gene data show CDR1 as SGHNT and CDR2 as YYREEE (reference sequence). V was clipped by 7 bases and J by 0 bases, with 26 bases between them. This CDR3 is 20 amino acids long.

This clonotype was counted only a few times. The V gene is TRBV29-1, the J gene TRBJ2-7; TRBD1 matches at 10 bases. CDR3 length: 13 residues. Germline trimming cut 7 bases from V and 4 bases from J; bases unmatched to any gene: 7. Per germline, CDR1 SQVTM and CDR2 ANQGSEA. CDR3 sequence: CSGGQGLGYEQYF. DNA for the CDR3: TGCAGCGGGGGACAGGGGTTAGGTTACGAGCAGTACTTC.

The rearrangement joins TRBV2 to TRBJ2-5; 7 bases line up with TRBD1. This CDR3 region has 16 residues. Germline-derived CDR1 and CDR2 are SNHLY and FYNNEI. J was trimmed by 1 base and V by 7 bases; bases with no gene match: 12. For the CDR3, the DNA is TGTGCCAGCATCGAAAGGATGGGACAGAGCCAAGAGACCCAGTACTTC. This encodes CASIERMGQSQETQYF.

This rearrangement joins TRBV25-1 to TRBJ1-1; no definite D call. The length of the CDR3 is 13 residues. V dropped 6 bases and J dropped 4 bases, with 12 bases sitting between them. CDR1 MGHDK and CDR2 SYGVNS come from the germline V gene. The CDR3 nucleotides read TGTGCCAGCAGCGTCGGGGAGGGCACTGAAGCTTTCTTT. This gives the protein CASSVGEGTEAFF.

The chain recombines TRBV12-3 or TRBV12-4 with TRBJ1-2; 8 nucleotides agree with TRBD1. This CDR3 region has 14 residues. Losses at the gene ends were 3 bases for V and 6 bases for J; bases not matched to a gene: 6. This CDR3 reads CASSLTGALHGYTF. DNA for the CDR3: TGTGCCAGCAGTTTGACAGGGGCGTTACATGGCTACACCTTC.

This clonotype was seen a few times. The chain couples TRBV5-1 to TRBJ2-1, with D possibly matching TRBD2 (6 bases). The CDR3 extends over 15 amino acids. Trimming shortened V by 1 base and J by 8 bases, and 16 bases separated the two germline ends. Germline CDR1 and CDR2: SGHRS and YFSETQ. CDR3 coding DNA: TGCGCCAGCAGCTTGTACGCTAGCGTGACAGATGAGCAGTTCTTC. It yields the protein CASSLYASVTDEQFF.

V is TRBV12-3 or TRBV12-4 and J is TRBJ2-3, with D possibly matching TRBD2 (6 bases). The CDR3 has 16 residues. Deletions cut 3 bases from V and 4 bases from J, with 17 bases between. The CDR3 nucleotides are TGTGCCAGCAGTTTTCACGTGCGGGGTCCTCCAGATACGCAGTATTTT. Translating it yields CASSFHVRGPPDTQYF.

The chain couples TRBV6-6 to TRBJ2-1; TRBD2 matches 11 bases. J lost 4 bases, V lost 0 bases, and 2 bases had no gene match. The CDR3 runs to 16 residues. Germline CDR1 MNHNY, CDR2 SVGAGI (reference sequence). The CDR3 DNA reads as TGTGCCAGCAGTTACTCGACTAGCGGGGTTTACAATGAGCAGTTCTTC. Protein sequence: CASSYSTSGVYNEQFF.

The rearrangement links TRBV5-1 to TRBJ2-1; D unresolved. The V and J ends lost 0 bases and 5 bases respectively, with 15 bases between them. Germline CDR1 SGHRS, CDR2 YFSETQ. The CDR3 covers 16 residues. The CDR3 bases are TGCGCCAGCAGCTTGGTGGGCCTTGGTGCCAACAATGAGCAGTTCTTC. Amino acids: CASSLVGLGANNEQFF.

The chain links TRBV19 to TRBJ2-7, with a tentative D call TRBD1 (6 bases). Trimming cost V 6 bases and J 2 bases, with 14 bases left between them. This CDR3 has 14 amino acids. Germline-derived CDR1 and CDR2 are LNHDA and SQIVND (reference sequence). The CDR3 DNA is TGTGCCAGTAGCACCACCGGGACAACCTACGAGCAGTACTTC. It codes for CASSTTGTTYEQYF. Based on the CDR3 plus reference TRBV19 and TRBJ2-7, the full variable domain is DGGITQSPKYLFRKEGQNVTLSCEQNLNHDAMYWYRQDPGQGLRLIYYSQIVNDFQKGDIAEGYSVSREKKESFPLTVTSAQKNPTAFYLCASSTTGTTYEQYFGPGTRLTVT.

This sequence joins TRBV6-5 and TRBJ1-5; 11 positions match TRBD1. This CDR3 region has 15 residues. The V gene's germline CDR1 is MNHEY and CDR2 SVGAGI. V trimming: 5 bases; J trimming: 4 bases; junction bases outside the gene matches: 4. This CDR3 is CASSEGQGANQPQHF. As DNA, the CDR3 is TGTGCCAGCAGTGAAGGACAGGGGGCGAATCAGCCCCAGCATTTT.

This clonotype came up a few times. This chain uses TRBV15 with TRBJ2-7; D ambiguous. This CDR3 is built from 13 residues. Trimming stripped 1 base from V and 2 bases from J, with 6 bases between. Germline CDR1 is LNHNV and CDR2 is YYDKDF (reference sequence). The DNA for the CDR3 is TGTGCCACCAGCAGAGTGGGGACCTACGAGCAGTACTTC. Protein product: CATSRVGTYEQYF.